A selection of T cell receptor beta chains follows, all from one sample in a study of cytomegalovirus exposure and HLA in healthy donors. The data were produced by immunoSEQ multiplex PCR, yet TCRdb's version contains in-frame clones alone and is incomplete. The table includes 150,000 or so clones, roughly 91% detected once. Material for sequencing was PBMCs. These TCRs come from a woman aged 18-29 years in good health and CMV-seropositive. Both conserved end residues are part of each CDR3. D genes are given only for firm matches. Size is omitted from some rows. Given values are once, few, many or a class for expanded clones.

len | abundance | d_gene | j_gene | v_gene | CDR3aa | CDR3nt
18 | . | TRBD2 | TRBJ2-5 | TRBV5-1 | CASSLGSSGKSAQETQYF | TGCGCCAGCAGCCTAGGGAGTAGCGGGAAATCGGCGCAAGAGACCCAGTACTTC
16 | . | TRBD2 | TRBJ2-1 | TRBV27 | CASSLYLAGGYNEQFF | TGTGCCAGCAGTTTATACCTAGCGGGAGGTTACAATGAGCAGTTCTTC
13 | . | . | TRBJ2-3 | TRBV29-1 | CSVEALNTDTQYF | TGCAGCGTTGAGGCACTAAACACAGATACGCAGTATTTT
11 | . | . | TRBJ1-1 | TRBV20-1 | CSPTVNAEAFF | TGCAGTCCCACAGTGAACGCTGAAGCTTTCTTT
15 | . | . | TRBJ2-7 | TRBV15 | CATSRDLTSSYEQYF | TGTGCCACCAGCAGGGACTTAACAAGCTCCTACGAGCAGTACTTC
16 | . | . | TRBJ1-5 | TRBV7-2 | CASSLVGGSGNQPQHF | TGTGCCAGCAGCTTAGTGGGGGGTTCTGGGAATCAGCCCCAGCATTTT
14 | few | . | TRBJ1-2 | TRBV10-3 | CAISDAGRMDGYTF | TGTGCCATCAGCGACGCAGGGCGGATGGATGGCTACACCTTC
14 | few | TRBD2 | TRBJ2-7 | TRBV5-4 | CASSLVGTSGEQYF | TGTGCCAGCAGCTTGGTTGGGACTAGCGGCGAGCAGTACTTC
12 | . | . | TRBJ2-5 | TRBV7-3 | CASSLLGETQYF | TGTGCCAGCAGCTTACTCGGAGAGACCCAGTACTTC
14 | . | TRBD2 | TRBJ2-3 | TRBV6-5 | CASSGGLASDTQYF | TGTGCCAGCAGTGGAGGACTAGCGTCAGATACGCAGTATTTT
13 | . | . | TRBJ1-4 | TRBV19 | CASSITPDSGLFF | TGTGCCAGTAGTATAACTCCCGATTCGGGACTGTTTTTT
13 | . | . | TRBJ2-7 | TRBV30 | CAWSSWRDYEQYF | TGTGCCTGGAGCTCGTGGCGGGACTACGAGCAGTACTTC
15 | . | TRBD1 | TRBJ1-1 | TRBV5-1 | CASSLGQGVVTEAFF | TGCGCCAGCAGCTTGGGACAGGGGGTAGTCACTGAAGCTTTCTTT